The 26 T cell receptor beta chains listed next were all sequenced from one sample in a study of control samples from healthy donors and cancer patients. The repertoire was sequenced with immunoSEQ multiplex PCR; TCRdb's copy has only in-frame clones and lacks some. This table has under 150,000 clones, about 90% appearing once. The sample comprised PBMCs. These TCRs come from a man aged 45-65 years with head and neck cancer.

The rearrangement links TRBV5-6 to TRBJ1-6; D is perhaps TRBD1 (6 bases). The CDR3 runs to 15 residues. Germline V gene data show CDR1 as SGHDT and CDR2 as YYEEEE. Trimming removed 3 bases from V and 8 bases from J, with 15 bases in between. CDR3 sequence reads: CASSSLGQGYSPLHF. CDR3 sequence (DNA): TGTGCCAGCAGCTCCCTAGGGCAGGGGTATTCACCCCTCCACTTT.

The chain carries TRBV28 and TRBJ2-1; 12 bases line up with TRBD2. Per germline, CDR1 MDHEN and CDR2 SYDVKM. The trim removed 5 bases at V and 1 base at J, leaving 3 bases unmatched. CDR3 length: 16 amino acids. CDR3 sequence: CASSATSGGSYNEQFF. The DNA for the CDR3 is TGTGCCAGCAGTGCGACTAGCGGGGGATCCTACAATGAGCAGTTCTTC.

The chain employs TRBV19 and TRBJ2-1; tentative D call: TRBD1 (6 bases). Trimming left V 3 bases short and J 5 bases short, with 11 bases between. The CDR3 runs 14 residues. CDR1 is LNHDA and CDR2 is SQIVND in the germline V gene (reference sequence). The CDR3 spells CASSIGQFNNEQFF. The CDR3 bases are TGTGCCAGTAGTATCGGACAGTTTAACAATGAGCAGTTCTTC.

V and J are TRBV19 and TRBJ2-2; no firm D call. The germline V gene encodes CDR1 LNHDA and CDR2 SQIVND (reference sequence). This CDR3 region has 10 residues. The V and J ends lost 7 bases and 8 bases respectively, with 5 bases between them. The CDR3 region is CASTGGELFF. The DNA of the CDR3 is TGTGCCAGTACCGGGGGGGAGCTGTTTTTT. Full variable domain (remainder filled in from reference TRBV19 and TRBJ2-2): DGGITQSPKYLFRKEGQNVTLSCEQNLNHDAMYWYRQDPGQGLRLIYYSQIVNDFQKGDIAEGYSVSREKKESFPLTVTSAQKNPTAFYLCASTGGELFFGEGSRLTVL.

The V and J genes are TRBV19 and TRBJ2-1; TRBD2 matches 13 bases. The CDR3 sequence is 16 residues long. The J segment lost 2 bases and the V segment lost 11 bases, leaving 9 bases of the junction unmatched. Looked up from germline, CDR1 is LNHDA and CDR2 is SQIVND (reference sequence). Here the CDR3 DNA reads TGTGCCTCTTACACCGGGACTAGCGGGACCTACAATGAGCAGTTCTTC. Residues: CASYTGTSGTYNEQFF.

This clone has just one count. The rearrangement links TRBV5-3 to TRBJ2-1, with TRBD2 identical over 7 bases. TRBV5-3 is reported as an ORF; its role is uncertain. With 4 bases clipped from V and 2 bases from J, the junction kept 9 bases outside the gene matches. This CDR3 has 16 amino acids. The CDR3 loop is CARSGVAGVPYNEQFF. As DNA, the CDR3 is TGTGCCAGAAGCGGGGTGGCGGGAGTACCCTACAATGAGCAGTTCTTC.

This clone came up a few times. This chain links TRBV2 with TRBJ1-5; 8 nucleotides line up with TRBD1. J lost 4 bases, V lost 5 bases, and 4 bases had no gene match. This CDR3 region has 14 residues. Germline loops: CDR1 SNHLY, CDR2 FYNNEI. CDR3 in DNA: TGTGCCAGCAGTAGGACAGGGACGAATCAGCCCCAGCATTTT. This translates into CASSRTGTNQPQHF.

The chain uses TRBV11-2 and TRBJ1-2; no firm D call. The CDR3 length is 14 residues. Per the germline V gene, CDR1 is SGHAT and CDR2 is FQNNGV. Deletions cut 3 bases from V and 3 bases from J, with 11 bases between. The CDR3 DNA reads as TGTGCCAGCAGCTTGGATGTGGGGTACTATGGCTACACCTTC. It codes for CASSLDVGYYGYTF.

The chain links TRBV20-1 to TRBJ1-5; D gene uncertain. V lost 3 bases to trimming and J lost 0 bases, with 6 bases between them. The CDR3 contains 13 residues. Germline-derived CDR1 and CDR2 are DFQATT and SNEGSKA (reference sequence). CDR3 sequence (DNA): TGCAGTGCTAGTGTCTATAGCAATCAGCCCCAGCATTTT. Protein product: CSASVYSNQPQHF.

The V gene is TRBV10-1, the J gene TRBJ2-3; D gene ambiguous. Germline loops: CDR1 WNHNN, CDR2 SYGVQD (reference sequence). V was trimmed by 3 bases and J by 0 bases, leaving 13 bases between them. The CDR3 has 16 residues. The CDR3 spells CASSESANSSTDTQYF. CDR3 in DNA: TGCGCCAGCAGTGAAAGCGCGAATTCTAGCACAGATACGCAGTATTTT.

The V gene is TRBV7-6, the J gene TRBJ2-7; 7 bases align to TRBD1. The CDR3 length is 14 residues. Germline CDR1 reads SGHVS; CDR2 reads FNYEAQ. J lost 2 bases, V lost 6 bases, and 7 bases had no gene match. DNA of the CDR3: TGTGCCAGCAGTTCCGGGACAGAGACCTACGAGCAGTACTTC. Translating gives CASSSGTETYEQYF.

The CDR3 here is CASSVDRGSDTQYF. In DNA form, the CDR3 reads TGCGCCAGCAGCGTGGACAGGGGATCAGATACGCAGTATTTT. The gene calls are TRBV5-1 and TRBJ2-3; 9 nucleotides agree with TRBD1. The CDR3 loop spans 14 amino acids. From germline, CDR1 is SGHRS and CDR2 YFSETQ. The trim removed 4 bases at V and 4 bases at J, leaving 4 bases unmatched.

This chain links TRBV6-6 with TRBJ1-1; D perhaps matches TRBD1 (6 bases). Germline V CDR1 and CDR2: MNHNY, SVGAGI (reference sequence). V gave up 9 bases and J gave up 6 bases, with 20 bases separating them. The CDR3 extends over 14 amino acids. The CDR3 DNA reads as TGTGCCAGGGGACCCGACAGGCTGAAGCCTGAAGCTTTCTTT. Translation: CARGPDRLKPEAFF.

The chain combines TRBV27 with TRBJ1-5; weak D call: TRBD1 (6 bases). V dropped 6 bases and J dropped 4 bases, with 13 bases sitting between them. The CDR3 covers 14 residues. In germline, CDR1 is MNHEY, CDR2 SMNVEV (reference sequence). This chain's CDR3 is CASRSQGNNQPQHF. The CDR3 DNA is TGTGCCAGCAGGTCCCAGGGGAATAATCAGCCCCAGCATTTT.

In its sample, this clone was seen once. This chain uses TRBV6-5 with TRBJ2-5, with TRBD2 identical over 9 bases. Germline-derived CDR1 and CDR2 are MNHEY and SVGAGI. V gave up 3 bases and J gave up 1 base; unmatched junction bases: 6. The CDR3 extends over 16 amino acids. DNA of the CDR3: TGTGCCAGCAGTTATCTGGCGGGGGGGACCCAAGAGACCCAGTACTTC. It codes for CASSYLAGGTQETQYF.

The chain has TRBV5-1 and TRBJ2-7; the D is unclear. This CDR3 has 15 residues. Trimming stripped 3 bases from V and 2 bases from J, with 15 bases between. Germline CDR1 is SGHRS and CDR2 is YFSETQ. Written as DNA, the CDR3 is TGCGCCAGCAGCTCCCCCTCGGACGGAGCCTACGAGCAGTACTTC. It codes for CASSSPSDGAYEQYF.

The chain uses TRBV6-2 or TRBV6-3 and TRBJ1-2; tentatively, D is TRBD1 (6 bases). Germline CDR1 MNHEY, CDR2 SVGEGT. This CDR3 has 17 amino acids. The V end was cut by 2 bases, the J end by 4 bases, with 20 bases between. CDR3 sequence reads: CASSYDQSGGQSYGYTF. CDR3 DNA sequence: TGTGCCAGCAGTTACGATCAGTCCGGGGGCCAAAGCTATGGCTACACCTTC.

The chain uses TRBV7-2 and TRBJ2-7; D is possibly TRBD1 (6 bases). This CDR3 has 11 residues. The germline V and J ends were trimmed by 6 bases and 9 bases, with 12 bases remaining between them. Germline V gene data show CDR1 as SGHTA and CDR2 as FQGNSA. In DNA form, the CDR3 reads TGTGCCAGCAGTCCCCTAGGGGGGCAGTACTTC. Amino acids: CASSPLGGQYF.

The chain is built from TRBV27 and TRBJ2-1; D gene uncertain. V lost 4 bases and J 9 bases, leaving 7 bases between the germline ends. Looked up from germline, CDR1 is MNHEY and CDR2 is SMNVEV (reference sequence). The CDR3 extends over 11 amino acids. The chain's CDR3 is CASSWGGEQFF. CDR3 nucleotide sequence: TGTGCCAGCAGTTGGGGTGGTGAGCAGTTCTTC.

This clone has just one count. The rearrangement joins TRBV7-9 to TRBJ1-2, with TRBD1 as a possible D gene (6 bases). The CDR3 consists of 15 residues. The V gene lost 0 bases and the J gene lost 4 bases, with 12 bases spanning the gap. From germline, CDR1 is SEHNR and CDR2 FQNEAQ (reference sequence). This chain's CDR3 is CASSLAPGQVYGYTF. In nucleotides, the CDR3 is TGTGCCAGCAGCTTAGCGCCGGGACAAGTCTATGGCTACACCTTC.

The chain couples TRBV5-1 to TRBJ2-5; D possibly corresponds to TRBD2 (5 bases). Germline V gene data show CDR1 as SGHRS and CDR2 as YFSETQ. Trimming left V 2 bases short and J 2 bases short, with 10 bases between. CDR3 size: 14 residues. The DNA of the CDR3 is TGCGCCAGCAGCTTCCGAGGAGGACAAGAGACCCAGTACTTC. It codes for CASSFRGGQETQYF.

The chain recombines TRBV4-2 with TRBJ2-2; the D is unclear. V lost 7 bases and J 4 bases, leaving 13 bases between the germline ends. CDR3 length: 14 amino acids. Germline V gene lookup returns CDR1 LGHNA and CDR2 YNFKEQ. The CDR3 region is CASNRADSTGELFF. DNA for the CDR3: TGTGCCAGCAACCGGGCAGATAGCACCGGGGAGCTGTTTTTT.

The V call is TRBV28, the J call TRBJ2-3; D unclear. V lost 5 bases and J 0 bases, leaving 6 bases between the germline ends. Germline CDR1 reads MDHEN; CDR2 reads SYDVKM. The CDR3 covers 13 residues. CDR3 DNA: TGTGCCAGCAGTCCGGCTAGCACAGATACGCAGTATTTT. Translating it yields CASSPASTDTQYF. Drawing the rest from reference TRBV28 and TRBJ2-3, the complete variable domain is DVKVTQSSRYLVKRTGEKVFLECVQDMDHENMFWYRQDPGLGLRLIYFSYDVKMKEKGDIPEGYSVSREKKERFSLILESASTNQTSMYLCASSPASTDTQYFGPGTRLTVL.

This clone was seen a few times. The rearrangement joins TRBV5-1 to TRBJ2-1; 13 nucleotides agree with TRBD2. This CDR3 comprises 16 residues. CDR1 and CDR2 from the germline V gene are SGHRS and YFSETQ. The ends lost 2 bases at V and 8 bases at J; junction bases unmatched: 7. The CDR3 region is CASSFGLAGVNDEQFF. As DNA, the CDR3 is TGCGCCAGCAGCTTCGGACTAGCGGGAGTAAACGATGAGCAGTTCTTC.

This clone turned up a few times. This chain connects TRBV4-2 to TRBJ2-1, with D possibly matching TRBD1 (6 bases). The germline V gene has CDR1 LGHNA and CDR2 YNFKEQ. This CDR3 has 17 residues. V was clipped by 3 bases and J by 0 bases, with 15 bases between them. The CDR3 DNA is TGTGCCAGCAGCCAGAGACAGGTAGTTGACTCCTACAATGAGCAGTTCTTC. It specifies CASSQRQVVDSYNEQFF.

This chain joins TRBV10-3 and TRBJ2-7; 8 bases align to TRBD1. The germline CDR1 and CDR2 sequences are ENHRY and SYGVKD. The ends lost 3 bases at V and 2 bases at J; junction bases unmatched: 3. The CDR3 length is 14 residues. This CDR3 is CAISDPGQAYEQYF. The CDR3, as DNA: TGTGCCATCAGTGACCCGGGACAGGCCTACGAGCAGTACTTC.